Many counts were recorded for the clone carrying this TCR beta chain. Its antigen is unknown. MiXCR was run by TCRdb on the 5' RACE reads, yielding one entry per CDR3 protein. The sample has about 350,000 distinct CDR3 sequences; about an eighth are singletons. Germline assignment: CDR1 MNHEY and CDR2 SMNVEV (reference sequence). The CDR3 loop spans 13 amino acids. The V end was cut by 6 bases, the J end by 1 base, with 9 bases between. The data are from a study of T-cell memory formation after mild COVID-19. As for the study in general: There were largely donor-specific TCR clusters.

Study-wide results and limits: Second-wave clones peaking on day 37 lacked confirmed SARS-CoV-2 specificity. Pre-infection memory carried some responding clones, suggesting that cross-reactive memory joined. CD4+ clones that contracted lay mainly in CM and EM; CD8+ ones lay in EMRA.

Sequencing was carried out using PBMCs or a T cell subset sorted from them (not recorded which). The V call is TRBV27, the J call TRBJ2-5, with D unclear. This TCR was sampled from a man between 18 and 29 years old who had mild COVID-19 (a few samples of this study predate the infection). Cell type and time point are not known. CDR3 residues: CASSGLFQETQYF. CDR3 nucleotide sequence: TGTGCCAGCAGCGGCCTGTTCCAAGAGACCCAGTACTTC.